The rows below give T cell receptor beta chains drawn from one sample of a study of tumor-infiltrating lymphocytes in oesophageal squamous cell carcinoma. TCRdb reanalysed the PCR reads using MiXCR and keeps one entry per CDR3 protein. The table includes 21,000 or so distinct CDR3 sequences, 35% to 40% detected once. Input material: esophageal tumor tissue. These receptors all stem from a male donor with esophageal squamous cell carcinoma. The CDR3 runs from the conserved cysteine through the conserved F or W. The D gene is left open where the match is weak. Size is stated for part of the rows, as once, few or many counts, or as a class when the clone is expanded.

j_call v_call clone_size d_call cdr3_nt cdr3_aa
TRBJ2-4 TRBV27 few TRBD1 TGTGCCAGCAGTTTACAACCCCCGGGACAGGGGAGGTATTATAATTCACCCCTCCACTTC CASSLQPPGQGRYYNSPLHF
TRBJ2-1 TRBV27 - - TGTGCCAGCAGTTTCTCTCCTATAAATGAGCAGTTCTTC CASSFSPINEQFF
TRBJ2-1 TRBV29-1 few TRBD1 TGCAGCGCCAACAGGGGGTCGCGGGATGGTGAGCAGTTCTTC CSANRGSRDGEQFF
TRBJ2-4 TRBV12-3/TRBV12-4 medium-sized TRBD2 TGTGCCAGCAGCGTCGGACTAGCGGAGGGGGGAAACATTCAGTACTTC CASSVGLAEGGNIQYF
TRBJ2-3 TRBV4-1 - TRBD2 TGCGCCAGCAGCCAAGACACTAGCGGGACAGATACGCAGTATTTT CASSQDTSGTDTQYF
TRBJ2-3 TRBV11-3 many - TGTGCCAGCAGCTTAGGGGCTGCGGCCACAGATACGCAGTATTTT CASSLGAAATDTQYF
TRBJ2-5 TRBV5-1 many - TGCGCCAGCAGCCGCGGGACAGATAAAGAGACCCAGTACTTC CASSRGTDKETQYF
TRBJ1-4 TRBV7-2 few TRBD1 TGTGCCAGCAGCTTACAGGGGGGGTTGAATGAAAAACTGTTTTTT CASSLQGGLNEKLFF
TRBJ2-1 TRBV6-1 few TRBD2 TGTGCCAGCAGACGGTCTAGCGGGAGTTTCAGTGAGCAGTTCTTC CASRRSSGSFSEQFF
TRBJ2-7 TRBV7-2 few - TGTGCCAGCAGCCCTGTGGGCGCGTTCTCCTACGAGCAGTACTTC CASSPVGAFSYEQYF
TRBJ1-6 TRBV5-1 - TRBD1 TGCGCCAGCAGGGGACAGGGCTCTAATTCACCCCTCCACTTT CASRGQGSNSPLHF
TRBJ2-1 TRBV5-4 - TRBD2 TGTGCCAGCAGCTTTGGCGGGAGGGCCCACAATGAGCAGTTCTTC CASSFGGRAHNEQFF
TRBJ2-5 TRBV6-2/TRBV6-3 - - TGTGCCAGCAGTTACGTGGAGACCCAGTACTTC CASSYVETQYF
TRBJ1-1 TRBV27 many TRBD1 TGTGCCAGCCGACGCGGGACAGCTACAGCTAGCACTGAAGCTTTCTTT CASRRGTATASTEAFF
TRBJ1-1 TRBV6-6 many - TGTGCCAGCAGTTACTCGAGGGGCACTGAAGCTTTCTTT CASSYSRGTEAFF
TRBJ2-3 TRBV12-3/TRBV12-4 - TRBD2 TGTGCCAGCAGTTTAACTAGCGGGGGGGCAACAGATACGCAGTATTTT CASSLTSGGATDTQYF
TRBJ2-7 TRBV4-2 few - TGTGCCAGCAGCCAAGTGGGGTTAGCGAAGGAGGAGTACTTC CASSQVGLAKEEYF
TRBJ2-1 TRBV7-2 - TRBD2 TGTGCCAGCAGATCTAGCGGGAGTCTTTACAATGAGCAGTTCTTC CASRSSGSLYNEQFF
TRBJ2-7 TRBV7-9 many TRBD1 TGTGCCAGCAGTCGCCCGGGACAGGGAGAGCAGTACTTC CASSRPGQGEQYF
TRBJ2-1 TRBV7-4 few TRBD2 TGTGCCAGCAGCCAAGCGGGACTAGCGATTCGCTTCTCGTTGGTGGTAAGTCCCCACCGGCGGGAGTTCTTC CASSQAGLAIRFSLVVSPHRREFF
TRBJ2-3 TRBV5-6 - - TGTGCCAGCAGCTTGGAGTGGCAGGGGGGAGATACGCAGTATTTT CASSLEWQGGDTQYF
TRBJ2-2 TRBV10-1 many - TGCGCCACCGGCCGTACTAACACCGGGGAGCTGTTTTTT CATGRTNTGELFF
TRBJ2-5 TRBV11-1 once - TGTGCCAGCAGCTTTCTTACGGGTACAGTGGGGGCGTGGAGGGAGACCCAGTACTTC CASSFLTGTVGAWRETQYF
TRBJ2-4 TRBV20-1 few - TGCAGTGCCAATCCCTCTAGGGTAGCCAAAAACATTCAGTACTTC CSANPSRVAKNIQYF
TRBJ2-7 TRBV27 many - TGTGCCAGCAGTTTATCTATAGTGCGTGAGCAGTACTTC CASSLSIVREQYF